This TCR beta chain is from a study of T-cell memory formation after mild COVID-19. A 5'RACE reaction primed in the constant segment made cDNA libraries of TCR alpha and TCR beta, and these carried sample barcodes and UMIs. Using its own MiXCR run on the 5' RACE reads, TCRdb lists one record per CDR3 protein. The sample gives roughly 170,000 distinct CDR3 sequences, roughly 23% of which show up once; 23% is in the top ten. Study results and caveats: Pre-infection memory contained some responding clones, which suggested that cross-reactive memory had joined. Contracting CD4+ clones were located mainly in CM and EM, and CD8+ clones in EMRA. For second-wave clones that peaked at day 37, SARS-CoV-2 specificity went unverified.

This CDR3 region has 17 residues. Germline loops: CDR1 SGHTA, CDR2 FQGNSA. V gave up 5 bases and J gave up 1 base, with 19 bases separating them. This clonotype was found a few times. The antigen remains undetermined. This sequence originates from an adult woman who had mild COVID-19 (a few samples of this study predate the infection). Cell type and time point are not known. The V and J genes are TRBV7-2 and TRBJ2-3; a possible D gene is TRBD2 (5 bases). The specimen sequenced was PBMCs or a T cell subset sorted from them (not recorded which). The CDR3 loop reads CASSLGLSGRGTDTQYF. The CDR3 DNA sequence: TGTGCCAGCAGCCTGGGCCTGAGCGGACGCGGCACAGATACGCAGTATTTT.